This TCR beta chain was found in a study of identical twins. MiXCR was run by TCRdb on the 5' RACE reads, yielding one entry per CDR3 protein. The data hold about 690,000 distinct CDR3 sequences, with approximately 6.1% observed a single time. This clonotype was counted many times. Germline V gene lookup returns CDR1 SGHRS and CDR2 YFSETQ. V was cut by 1 base and J by 4 bases, with 11 bases left in between. The CDR3 is made up of 14 amino acids. V is TRBV5-1 and J is TRBJ2-5; D gene ambiguous. This receptor was identified in a man between 18 and 35 years old in good health. The specimen was naive T cells sorted from blood. CDR3 region: CASSLSLGGETQYF. The CDR3 DNA reads TGCGCCAGCAGCTTGTCTTTGGGTGGAGAGACCCAGTACTTC.